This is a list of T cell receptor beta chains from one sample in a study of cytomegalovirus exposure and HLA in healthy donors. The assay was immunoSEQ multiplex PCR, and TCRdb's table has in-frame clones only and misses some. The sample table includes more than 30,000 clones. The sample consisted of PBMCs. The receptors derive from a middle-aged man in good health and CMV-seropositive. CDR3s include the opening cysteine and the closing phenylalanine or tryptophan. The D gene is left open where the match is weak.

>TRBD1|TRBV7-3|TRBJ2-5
CASSTNQGAETQYF
TGTGCCAGCAGCACAAACCAGGGGGCAGAGACCCAGTACTTC
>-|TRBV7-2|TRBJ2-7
CASSSRDTSYPHEQYF
TGTGCCAGCAGCTCCCGGGACACCTCGTACCCCCACGAGCAGTACTTC
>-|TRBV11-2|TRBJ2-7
CASSPGTPAYEQYF
TGTGCCAGCAGCCCCGGGACACCAGCCTACGAGCAGTACTTC
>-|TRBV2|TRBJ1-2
CASRGGDYGYTF
TGTGCCAGCAGGGGCGGGGACTATGGCTACACCTTC
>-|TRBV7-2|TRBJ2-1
CASSSQRSIYNEQFF
TGTGCCAGCAGCTCCCAGCGGTCGATTTACAATGAGCAGTTCTTC
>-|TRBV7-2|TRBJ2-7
CASSLNQAAYEQYF
TGTGCCAGCAGCCTCAACCAAGCGGCCTACGAGCAGTACTTC
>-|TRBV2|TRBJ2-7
CASSEGRSPEQYF
TGTGCAAGCAGTGAAGGCCGGAGTCCCGAGCAGTACTTC
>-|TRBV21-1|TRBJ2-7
CASSKRREAGKHEQYF
TGTGCCAGCAGCAAAAGGCGCGAAGCAGGGAAACACGAGCAGTACTTC
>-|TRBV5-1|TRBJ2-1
CASSSEIALSSYNEQFF
TGCGCCAGCAGCTCTGAGATAGCTCTGAGCTCCTACAATGAGCAGTTCTTC
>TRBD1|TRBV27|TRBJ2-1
CASSNTGGLNNEQFF
TGTGCCAGCAGTAATACAGGGGGACTGAACAATGAGCAGTTCTTC
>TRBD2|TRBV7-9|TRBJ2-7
CASSLERGGSYEQYF
TGTGCCAGCAGCTTAGAGCGGGGGGGCTCCTACGAGCAGTACTTC
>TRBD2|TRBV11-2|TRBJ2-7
CASSLSSGRASSYEQYF
TGTGCCAGCAGCTTATCGAGCGGGAGGGCCTCTTCCTACGAGCAGTACTTC
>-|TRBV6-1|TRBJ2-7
CASSEAPGWEQYF
TGTGCCAGCAGTGAAGCGCCCGGGTGGGAGCAGTACTTC
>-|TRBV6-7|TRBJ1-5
CASSFRGSNQPQHF
TGTGCCAGCAGTTTCCGGGGGAGCAATCAGCCCCAGCATTTT
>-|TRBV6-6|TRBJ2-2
CASSYSTGEGTGELFF
TGTGCCAGCAGTTACTCGACAGGGGAGGGCACCGGGGAGCTGTTTTTT
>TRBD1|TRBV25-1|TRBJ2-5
CATERGPRETQYF
TGTGCCACCGAGAGGGGGCCGAGAGAGACCCAGTACTTC
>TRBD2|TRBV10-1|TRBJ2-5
CASSSQAGGQYF
TGCGCCAGCAGCTCCCAAGCGGGAGGGCAGTACTTC
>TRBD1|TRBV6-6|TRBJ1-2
CASSSPIVQGAQGYTF
TGTGCCAGCAGTTCCCCAATCGTACAGGGGGCGCAGGGCTACACCTTC
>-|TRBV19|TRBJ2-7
CASSTQVGLEQYF
TGTGCCAGTAGTACACAGGTGGGCTTGGAGCAGTACTTC
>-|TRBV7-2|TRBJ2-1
CASSLKGQDGANEQFF
TGTGCCAGCAGCTTAAAGGGTCAGGATGGGGCCAATGAGCAGTTCTTC
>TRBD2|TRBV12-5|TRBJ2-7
CASGLRRLAGKSTFYEQYF
TGTGCTAGTGGTTTGAGGCGACTAGCGGGAAAGTCTACATTCTACGAGCAGTACTTC
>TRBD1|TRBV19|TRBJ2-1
CASSGRTGDYQFF
TGTGCCAGTAGTGGCCGGACAGGGGATTATCAGTTCTTC
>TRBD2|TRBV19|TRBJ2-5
CASSSGLAGAGETQYF
TGTGCCAGTAGTTCGGGACTAGCGGGAGCGGGAGAGACCCAGTACTTC
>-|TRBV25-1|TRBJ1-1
CASRETGMNTEAFF
TGTGCCAGCAGGGAGACAGGCATGAACACTGAAGCTTTCTTT
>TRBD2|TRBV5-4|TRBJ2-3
CASSSPGTSGTDTQYF
TGTGCCAGCAGCTCCCCCGGGACTAGCGGAACAGATACGCAGTATTTT
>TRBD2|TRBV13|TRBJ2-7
CASSPRTSGFGYEQYF
TGTGCCAGCAGCCCTCGGACTAGCGGGTTCGGCTACGAGCAGTACTTC
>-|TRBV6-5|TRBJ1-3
CASSTGISGNTIYF
TGTGCCAGCAGTACCGGGATCTCTGGAAACACCATATATTTT
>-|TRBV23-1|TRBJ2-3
CADGHRVLDTQYF
TGCGCCGATGGTCACAGGGTTTTAGATACGCAGTATTTT
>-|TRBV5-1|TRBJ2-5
CASSLNSWETQYF
TGCGCCAGCAGCTTGAATAGCTGGGAGACCCAGTACTTC
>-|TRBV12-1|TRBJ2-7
CASSPDPGDYEQYF
TGTGCCAGCAGCCCCGACCCAGGCGACTACGAGCAGTACTTC
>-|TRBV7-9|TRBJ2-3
CASSLGREADTQYF
TGTGCCAGCAGCTTAGGCAGGGAGGCAGATACGCAGTATTTT
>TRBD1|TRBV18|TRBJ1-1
CASSPLTGRGTEAFF
TGTGCCAGCTCACCCCTGACAGGGCGGGGCACTGAAGCTTTCTTT
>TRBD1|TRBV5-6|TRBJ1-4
CASSLQGEGEKLFF
TGTGCCAGCAGCCTGCAGGGGGAAGGTGAAAAACTGTTTTTT
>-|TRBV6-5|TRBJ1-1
CASSYSTMGTAEAFF
TGTGCCAGCAGTTACTCGACCATGGGGACTGCTGAAGCTTTCTTT
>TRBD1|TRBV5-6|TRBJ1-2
CASSLGTGNYGYTF
TGTGCCAGCAGCCTAGGGACAGGGAACTATGGCTACACCTTC
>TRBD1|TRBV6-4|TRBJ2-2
CASGPGQGVTGELFF
TGTGCCAGCGGACCCGGACAGGGGGTAACCGGGGAGCTGTTTTTT
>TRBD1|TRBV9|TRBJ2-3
CASNGQGLDTQYF
TGTGCCAGCAATGGACAGGGGTTAGATACGCAGTATTTT
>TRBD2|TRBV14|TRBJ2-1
CASSLRPSGYNEQFF
TGTGCCAGCAGCCTGAGGCCTAGCGGCTACAATGAGCAGTTCTTC
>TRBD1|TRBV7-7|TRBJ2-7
CASSLGVQGTEQYF
TGTGCTAGCAGCTTAGGGGTACAGGGGACCGAGCAGTACTTC
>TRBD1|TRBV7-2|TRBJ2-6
CASSSGGTGANVLTF
TGTGCCAGCAGCTCAGGGGGTACTGGGGCCAACGTCCTGACTTTC
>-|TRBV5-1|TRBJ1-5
CASSPQGDGPQPQHF
TGCGCCAGCAGTCCACAGGGAGATGGGCCTCAGCCCCAGCATTTT
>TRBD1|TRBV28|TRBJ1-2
CASSSYAQGVGYTF
TGTGCCAGCAGTTCCTACGCACAGGGGGTCGGCTACACCTTC
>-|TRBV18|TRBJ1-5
CASPPEGGGNQPQHF
TGTGCCAGCCCACCAGAAGGGGGGGGCAATCAGCCCCAGCATTTT
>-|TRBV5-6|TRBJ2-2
CASSLAGVGELFF
TGTGCCAGCAGCTTGGCCGGGGTCGGGGAGCTGTTTTTT
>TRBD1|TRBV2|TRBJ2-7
CASRVQGIPYEQYF
TGTGCCAGCAGAGTACAGGGGATCCCCTACGAGCAGTACTTC
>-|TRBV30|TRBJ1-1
CAWRSTGLNTEAFF
TGTGCCTGGAGGTCGACAGGCCTGAACACTGAAGCTTTCTTT
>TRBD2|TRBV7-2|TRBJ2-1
CASSLASTSSHNEQFF
TGTGCCAGCAGCTTAGCGTCGACTAGCTCACACAATGAGCAGTTCTTC
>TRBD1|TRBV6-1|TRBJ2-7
CASSEADRGLADTYEQYF
TGTGCCAGCAGTGAAGCGGACAGGGGGTTGGCCGATACCTACGAGCAGTACTTC
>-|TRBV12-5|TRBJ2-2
CASYYTGELFF
TGTGCTAGCTACTACACCGGGGAGCTGTTTTTT
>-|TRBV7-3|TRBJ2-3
CASSLTYGGGGIDTQYF
TGTGCCAGCAGCTTAACGTATGGAGGGGGAGGGATAGATACGCAGTATTTT
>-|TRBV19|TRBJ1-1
CASRIQAALNTEAFF
TGTGCCAGTAGAATCCAGGCTGCTCTGAACACTGAAGCTTTCTTT
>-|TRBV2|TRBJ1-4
CASTRQGTTNEKLFF
TGTGCCAGTACGCGCCAAGGGACTACTAATGAAAAACTGTTTTTT
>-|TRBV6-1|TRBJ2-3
CAGSLLGNTQYF
TGTGCCGGATCTCTACTCGGGAATACGCAGTATTTT
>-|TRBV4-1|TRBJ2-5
CASSPPGGLETQYF
TGCGCCAGCAGCCCACCGGGGGGCTTGGAGACCCAGTACTTC